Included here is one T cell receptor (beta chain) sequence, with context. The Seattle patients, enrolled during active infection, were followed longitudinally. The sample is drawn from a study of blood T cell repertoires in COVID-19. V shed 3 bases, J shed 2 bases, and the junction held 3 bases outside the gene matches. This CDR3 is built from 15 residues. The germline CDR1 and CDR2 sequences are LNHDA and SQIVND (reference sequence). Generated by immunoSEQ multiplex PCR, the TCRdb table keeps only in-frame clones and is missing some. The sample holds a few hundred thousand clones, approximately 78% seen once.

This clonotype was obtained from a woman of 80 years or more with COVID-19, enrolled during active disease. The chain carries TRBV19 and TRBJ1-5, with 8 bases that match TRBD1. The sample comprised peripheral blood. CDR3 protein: CASSIPTGGNQPQHF. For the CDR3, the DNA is TGTGCCAGTAGTATCCCGACAGGGGGCAATCAGCCCCAGCATTTT. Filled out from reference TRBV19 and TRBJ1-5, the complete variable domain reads DGGITQSPKYLFRKEGQNVTLSCEQNLNHDAMYWYRQDPGQGLRLIYYSQIVNDFQKGDIAEGYSVSREKKESFPLTVTSAQKNPTAFYLCASSIPTGGNQPQHFGDGTRLSIL.